Listed here are 29 T cell receptor beta chains from one sample, sequenced in a study of blood T cell repertoires in COVID-19. Sequencing used immunoSEQ multiplex PCR; TCRdb keeps in-frame clones, though not all of them. This sample has 120,000 or so clones, with about 81% found just once. The sequenced sample consisted of peripheral blood. These receptors were collected from a man aged 30-40 years with COVID-19, enrolled during active disease.

This clone came up once. This chain connects TRBV3-1 (or the pseudogene TRBV3-2) to TRBJ2-3; 9 bases map to TRBD1. This CDR3 comprises 16 residues. V was clipped by 1 base and J by 3 bases; unmatched bases: 5. Germline V lookup: CDR1 LGHDT, CDR2 YNNKEL (reference sequence). CDR3: CASSQVTGGGTDTQYF. The CDR3 nucleotides read TGTGCCAGCAGCCAAGTTACAGGGGGCGGAACAGATACGCAGTATTTT.

V is TRBV4-3 and J is TRBJ1-5; no clear D gene. Germline V gives CDR1 LGHNA, CDR2 YSLEER. V gave up 0 bases and J gave up 5 bases, with 14 bases separating them. CDR3 length: 16 residues. The CDR3 protein is CASSQDLGREDQPQHF. CDR3 nucleotides: TGCGCCAGCAGCCAAGATCTCGGGAGGGAAGATCAGCCCCAGCATTTT.

This chain joins TRBV30 and TRBJ2-2; TRBD2 is a possible D gene (6 bases). Germline values: CDR1 GTSNPN, CDR2 SVGIG (reference sequence). The CDR3 has 14 residues. Trimming removed 4 bases at V and 5 bases at J, with 14 bases between. CDR3 in amino acids: CAWNGGLSTGELFF. The CDR3 coding sequence is TGTGCCTGGAACGGGGGTCTGAGTACCGGGGAGCTGTTTTTT.

The gene calls are TRBV6-4 and TRBJ1-3; no definite D call. Germline CDR1 is MRHNA and CDR2 is SNTAGT. The CDR3 covers 16 residues. Deletions cut 6 bases from V and 3 bases from J, with 18 bases between. The CDR3 reads CASRAARPLLGNTIYF. CDR3 DNA sequence: TGTGCCAGCAGGGCTGCTCGTCCGCTCCTTGGAAACACCATATATTTT.

The chain links TRBV14 to TRBJ2-5; 9 bases are shared with TRBD1. The germline CDR1 and CDR2 sequences are SGHDN and FVKESK. The CDR3 is 14 amino acids. V dropped 2 bases and J dropped 6; count of bases not matched to a gene: 4. The CDR3 coding sequence is TGTGCCAGCAGCCAAACAGGGGGCTGGAAGACCCAGTACTTC. It encodes CASSQTGGWKTQYF.

J is TRBJ2-3 and V is TRBV28; D might be TRBD1 (6 bases). CDR3 length: 14 residues. Germline values: CDR1 MDHEN, CDR2 SYDVKM. The germline V and J ends were trimmed by 6 bases and 2 bases, with 12 bases remaining between them. The CDR3 region is CASSSGHYTDTQYF. CDR3 DNA: TGTGCCAGCAGCTCGGGACACTACACAGATACGCAGTATTTT.

This clone occurred a few times. V usage is TRBV7-8 and J usage is TRBJ1-3, with a possible D match to TRBD1 (5 bases). The CDR3 runs to 14 residues. CDR1 is SGHVS, CDR2 FQNEAQ, per germline. Trimming pared 4 bases from V and 2 bases from J, leaving 9 bases between. CDR3 DNA: TGTGCCAGCAGCTCTACAGGCACTGGAAACACCATATATTTT. This translates into CASSSTGTGNTIYF.

The rearrangement uses TRBV14 and TRBJ2-7; TRBD2 might be the D (7 bases). The V gene lost 1 base and the J gene lost 2 bases, with 12 bases spanning the gap. From germline, CDR1 is SGHDN and CDR2 FVKESK. The CDR3 covers 15 residues. The CDR3 DNA sequence: TGTGCCAGCAGCCAAGTCGGGGGGCCGACCTACGAGCAGTACTTC. It specifies CASSQVGGPTYEQYF.

The CDR3 DNA reads as TGCGCCAGCAGCTTGTCGAGTGGACAACCGGCTGAAGCTTTCTTT. Translated: CASSLSSGQPAEAFF. This chain uses TRBV5-1 with TRBJ1-1, with D possibly TRBD1 on 5 matching bases. This CDR3 has 15 amino acids. Germline CDR1 SGHRS, CDR2 YFSETQ. V was shortened by 1 base and J by 6 bases, with 16 bases between the two germline ends. Drawing the rest from reference TRBV5-1 and TRBJ1-1, the complete variable domain is KAGVTQTPRYLIKTRGQQVTLSCSPISGHRSVSWYQQTPGQGLQFLFEYFSETQRNKGNFPGRFSGRQFSNSRSEMNVSTLELGDSALYLCASSLSSGQPAEAFFGQGTRLTVV.

J is TRBJ2-7 and V is TRBV21-1; TRBD1, the D gene given by the table, was not confirmed from the DNA. TRBV21-1 constitutes a pseudogene. This CDR3 contains 18 residues. The CDR3 loop is CASSKAPRDRGLIYEQYF. The CDR3, as DNA: TGTGCCAGCAGCAAAGCCCCTCGGGACAGGGGGCTGATCTACGAGCAGTACTTC.

V is TRBV11-3 and J is TRBJ1-1; perhaps TRBD1 as D (6 bases). Trimming removed 1 base at V and 5 bases at J, with 20 bases between. There are 17 residues in the CDR3. Germline V gene lookup returns CDR1 SGHNT and CDR2 YENEEA. For the CDR3, the DNA is TGTGCCAGCAGCTTAGGCAGTAGCGCAGGGGAGGGAACTGAAGCTTTCTTT. It is translated as CASSLGSSAGEGTEAFF.

This clone showed up just a few times. The chain couples TRBV28 to TRBJ1-2; possible D gene TRBD1, 6 bases. Looked up from germline, CDR1 is MDHEN and CDR2 is SYDVKM. The V and J ends lost 3 bases and 4 bases respectively, with 6 bases between them. The CDR3 contains 12 residues. The chain's CDR3 is CASSLDSYGYTF. CDR3 coding DNA: TGTGCCAGCAGTTTGGACAGCTATGGCTACACCTTC.

The chain is built from TRBV5-8 and TRBJ1-1; D is unresolved. Germline V gene data show CDR1 as SGHTS and CDR2 as YDEGEE. Trimming stripped 5 bases from V and 11 bases from J, with 13 bases between. The CDR3 covers 11 residues. CDR3 amino acids: CASRGGSTAFF. The CDR3 DNA follows: TGTGCCAGCAGGGGAGGTTCGACCGCTTTCTTT.

Only one count was recorded for this clone. The J gene is TRBJ1-2, the V gene TRBV19; no definite D call. Germline V gene data show CDR1 as LNHDA and CDR2 as SQIVND (reference sequence). The CDR3 sequence is 14 residues long. The V and J ends lost 1 base and 2 bases respectively, with 8 bases between them. CDR3 in amino acids: CASSIGVRNYGYTF. DNA for the CDR3: TGTGCCAGTAGTATAGGCGTCAGGAACTATGGCTACACCTTC. Combining the CDR3 with reference TRBV19 and TRBJ1-2 gives the whole variable domain DGGITQSPKYLFRKEGQNVTLSCEQNLNHDAMYWYRQDPGQGLRLIYYSQIVNDFQKGDIAEGYSVSREKKESFPLTVTSAQKNPTAFYLCASSIGVRNYGYTFGSGTRLTVV.

V and J are TRBV5-6 and TRBJ2-5; 8 bases match TRBD1. Trimming at V came to 0 bases and at J to 1 base, leaving 2 bases not matched to a gene. CDR1 SGHDT and CDR2 YYEEEE come from the germline V gene. The CDR3 length is 15 residues. The CDR3 nucleotides read TGTGCCAGCAGCTTGGCTGGGACAGGCCAAGAGACCCAGTACTTC. Amino acids: CASSLAGTGQETQYF.

This clone came up many times. The gene calls are TRBV6-1 and TRBJ1-5; 7 bases agree with TRBD1. The CDR3 is 17 residues long. The germline CDR1 and CDR2 sequences are MNHNS and SASEGT. V was clipped by 1 base and J by 6 bases; unmatched bases: 12. This CDR3 reads CASSEVLSRGGSQPQHF. The DNA for the CDR3 is TGTGCCAGCAGTGAAGTTTTAAGTAGAGGGGGCAGTCAGCCCCAGCATTTT.

This clone showed up just a few times. The J gene is TRBJ2-7, the V gene TRBV24-1; TRBD2 is a possible D gene (5 bases). The germline V gene has CDR1 KGHDR and CDR2 SFDVKD. This CDR3 comprises 13 residues. Deletions cut 9 bases from V and 6 bases from J, with 17 bases between. The CDR3 spells CATSSGFYSEQYF. The CDR3 region has the DNA TGTGCCACCTCCTCGGGATTCTATTCCGAGCAGTACTTC.

J is TRBJ2-7 and V is TRBV28, with a possible D match to TRBD1 (6 bases). V was pared by 6 bases and J by 1 base, with 25 bases between. Germline loops: CDR1 MDHEN, CDR2 SYDVKM. The CDR3 extends over 18 amino acids. As DNA, the CDR3 is TGTGCCAGCAGCCTACCCCGCAGGGGACCCCTTTTTTCCTACGAGCAGTACTTC. Encoded protein: CASSLPRRGPLFSYEQYF.

The chain uses TRBV4-2 and TRBJ2-7; D remains unclear. Germline lookup yields CDR1 LGHNA and CDR2 YNFKEQ. CDR3 size: 14 residues. The germline V and J ends were trimmed by 0 bases and 0 bases, with 6 bases remaining between them. In DNA, the CDR3 is TGTGCCAGCAGCCAAGAAACAGCCTCCTACGAGCAGTACTTC. Its protein product is CASSQETASYEQYF.

The chain couples TRBV7-9 to TRBJ2-5, with 12 bases matching TRBD2. Germline CDR1 and CDR2: SEHNR and FQNEAQ (reference sequence). Trimming removed 0 bases from V and 5 bases from J; junction bases left unmatched: 7. The CDR3 contains 17 residues. In DNA form, the CDR3 reads TGTGCCAGCAGCTTAGCGGGTGGCACTAGCGGGAGGGAGACCCAGTACTTC. Translation: CASSLAGGTSGRETQYF. The full variable domain, rest sourced from reference TRBV7-9 and TRBJ2-5, is DTGVSQNPRHKITKRGQNVTFRCDPISEHNRLYWYRQTLGQGPEFLTYFQNEAQLEKSRLLSDRFSAERPKGSFSTLEIQRTEQGDSAMYLCASSLAGGTSGRETQYFGPGTRLLVL.

This chain joins TRBV11-3 and TRBJ1-2; D gene uncertain. CDR3 length: 11 amino acids. Trimming took 5 bases from V and 4 from J, leaving 5 bases between them. Germline CDR1 SGHNT, CDR2 YENEEA. Here the CDR3 reads CASSHGYGYTF. CDR3 DNA: TGTGCCAGCAGCCACGGCTATGGCTACACCTTC.

The chain employs TRBV30 and TRBJ2-7; TRBD1 matches 8 bases. This CDR3 is built from 13 residues. With V trimmed by 3 bases and J by 6 bases, 7 bases remained unmatched. The V gene's germline CDR1 is GTSNPN and CDR2 SVGIG (reference sequence). CDR3 protein: CAWRGWTGSEQYF. In DNA, the CDR3 is TGTGCCTGGAGGGGGTGGACAGGGAGCGAGCAGTACTTC.

The chain combines TRBV4-1 with TRBJ1-6, with no clear D. Germline V gene lookup returns CDR1 MGHRA and CDR2 YSYEKL. The CDR3 is made up of 16 amino acids. With 0 bases removed from V and 4 bases from J, the gap between germline ends came to 10 bases. The DNA of the CDR3 is TGCGCCAGCAGCCAAGATAGCCGGAGTTATAATTCACCCCTCCACTTT. It specifies CASSQDSRSYNSPLHF.

V and J are TRBV28 and TRBJ2-5; D is perhaps TRBD2 (5 bases). The V end lost 2 bases, the J end lost 2 bases, and 18 bases lay between the germline ends. Germline CDR1 and CDR2: MDHEN and SYDVKM. CDR3 size: 17 residues. The CDR3 DNA is TGTGCCAGCAGTTTACCACTTCAGATCGGGGAACAAGAGACCCAGTACTTC. Its protein product is CASSLPLQIGEQETQYF.

The rearrangement joins TRBV4-1 to TRBJ2-7; 10 bases line up with TRBD1. With 1 base clipped from V and 6 bases from J, the junction kept 6 bases outside the gene matches. Germline CDR1 MGHRA, CDR2 YSYEKL. CDR3 size: 15 residues. CDR3 amino acids: CASSQGRQGAVEQYF. CDR3 coding DNA: TGCGCCAGCAGCCAAGGACGACAGGGGGCTGTCGAGCAGTACTTC.

This clone was recorded only once. The rearrangement uses TRBV5-6 and TRBJ1-4; D unclear. V dropped 4 bases and J dropped 8 bases, with 18 bases sitting between them. Germline CDR1 SGHDT, CDR2 YYEEEE. This CDR3 spans 15 amino acids. The CDR3, as DNA: TGTGCCAGCAGCAAGGGAGTAGCACAAGGGGAAAAACTGTTTTTT. Its translation is CASSKGVAQGEKLFF.

This chain links TRBV27 with TRBJ1-2; 8 bases map to TRBD1. The CDR3 is 16 amino acids. In germline, CDR1 is MNHEY, CDR2 SMNVEV (reference sequence). The J segment lost 2 bases and the V segment lost 4 bases, leaving 9 bases of the junction unmatched. This chain's CDR3 is CASSSLPRTGNYGYTF. CDR3 nucleotides: TGTGCCAGCAGTTCCCTCCCTCGGACAGGGAACTATGGCTACACCTTC.

This clone was seen a single time. The rearrangement links TRBV28 to TRBJ1-4; D possibly corresponds to TRBD1 (5 bases). Germline CDR1 reads MDHEN; CDR2 reads SYDVKM. V lost 6 bases to trimming and J lost 7 bases, with 15 bases between them. This CDR3 has 14 residues. CDR3 nucleotide sequence: TGTGCCAGCAGCCTGGGGGGGAGTGCTGAAAAACTGTTTTTT. Translating it yields CASSLGGSAEKLFF.

The chain recombines TRBV18 with TRBJ1-2, with 8 positions matching TRBD1. The CDR3 spans 15 residues. Losses at the gene ends were 1 base for V and 6 bases for J; bases not matched to a gene: 7. Germline V gene sequence: CDR1 KGHSH, CDR2 LQKENI. CDR3 amino acids: CASSPLDRGADGYTF. CDR3 DNA sequence: TGTGCCAGCTCACCACTAGACAGGGGCGCAGATGGCTACACCTTC.